These 22 T cell receptor beta chains came from one sample sequenced in a study of cytomegalovirus exposure and HLA in healthy donors. With 60 Vbeta and 13 Jbeta primers, the PCR was carried out. Libraries were prepared by immunoSEQ multiplex PCR; TCRdb keeps only in-frame clonotypes and omits some of them. The table includes more than 150,000 clones, more than 65% detected once. Sequenced: PBMCs. The source of these receptors is a girl aged 5-17 years in good health and CMV-seropositive.

The CDR3 sequence is CASKDRPDEKLFF. DNA of the CDR3: TGTGCCAGCAAGGACAGGCCAGACGAAAAACTGTTTTTT. The J gene is TRBJ1-4, the V gene TRBV6-5, with TRBD1 matching 7 bases. The junction had 7 bases not matched to a gene; V was cut back by 7 bases and J by 8 bases. The CDR3 runs 13 residues. The germline gives CDR1 MNHEY, CDR2 SVGAGI.

The V call is TRBV6-5, the J call TRBJ1-2; 7 bases are a match to TRBD1. Per the germline V gene, CDR1 is MNHEY and CDR2 is SVGAGI. J lost 3 bases, V lost 10 bases, and 5 bases had no gene match. The CDR3 has 12 residues. CDR3 sequence (DNA): TGTGCCATAGGCCAGGGGGACTATGGCTACACCTTC. This gives the protein CAIGQGDYGYTF.

The J gene is TRBJ2-3, the V gene TRBV9; a possible D gene is TRBD1 (6 bases). The V end lost 3 bases, the J end lost 1 base, and 12 bases lay between the germline ends. Germline lookup yields CDR1 SGDLS and CDR2 YYNGEE. This CDR3 comprises 15 residues. CDR3 protein: CASSARGIGTDTQYF. The CDR3 bases are TGTGCCAGCAGCGCCAGGGGTATCGGCACAGATACGCAGTATTTT. The whole variable domain, filled in from reference TRBV9 and TRBJ2-3, reads DSGVTQTPKHLITATGQRVTLRCSPRSGDLSVYWYQQSLDQGLQFLIQYYNGEERAKGNILERFSAQQFPDLHSELNLSSLELGDSALYFCASSARGIGTDTQYFGPGTRLTVL.

There are a few counts of this clone. J is TRBJ1-6 and V is TRBV18; D gene unclear. The germline V and J ends were trimmed by 3 bases and 8 bases, with 17 bases remaining between them. CDR3 length: 16 amino acids. Germline V gene data show CDR1 as KGHSH and CDR2 as LQKENI. CDR3 sequence (DNA): TGTGCCAGCTCACCCACAGTCCCCTCAGTGGATTCACCCCTCCACTTT. This gives the protein CASSPTVPSVDSPLHF. Full variable domain (outside the CDR3, taken from reference TRBV18 and TRBJ1-6): NAGVMQNPRHLVRRRGQEARLRCSPMKGHSHVYWYRQLPEEGLKFMVYLQKENIIDESGMPKERFSAEFPKEGPSILRIQQVVRGDSAAYFCASSPTVPSVDSPLHFGNGTRLTVT.

The chain recombines TRBV27 with TRBJ2-2, with D perhaps TRBD2 (6 bases). Germline assignment: CDR1 MNHEY and CDR2 SMNVEV (reference sequence). The CDR3 contains 14 residues. V lost 11 bases, J lost 2 bases, and 15 bases lay in between. CDR3 sequence reads: CASQAGTNTGELFF. The CDR3 DNA reads as TGTGCCTCTCAGGCGGGGACCAACACCGGGGAGCTGTTTTTT.

CDR3 in amino acids: CASSQQGGSYEQYF. CDR3 sequence (DNA): TGTGCCAGCTCGCAACAGGGGGGCTCCTACGAGCAGTACTTC. V gene TRBV18 combines with J gene TRBJ2-7; 8 bases align to TRBD1. V lost 6 bases, J lost 0 bases, and 4 bases stayed unmatched. From germline, CDR1 is KGHSH and CDR2 LQKENI. CDR3 size: 14 residues.

The chain is built from TRBV9 and TRBJ1-2, with D tentatively TRBD1 (5 bases). Trimming cost V 4 bases and J 0 bases, with 16 bases left between them. The CDR3 runs to 16 residues. Germline values: CDR1 SGDLS, CDR2 YYNGEE. DNA for the CDR3: TGTGCCAGCAGCCCAAGAGCCGACAGTACTAACTATGGCTACACCTTC. Translated, it gives CASSPRADSTNYGYTF.

The chain carries TRBV6-1 and TRBJ1-5, with D perhaps TRBD1 (6 bases). The V gene lost 0 bases and the J gene lost 6 bases, with 12 bases spanning the gap. The CDR3 has 15 amino acids. Germline CDR1 MNHNS, CDR2 SASEGT. The CDR3 DNA sequence: TGTGCCAGCAGTGAAGCGACACAGGGCTTTCAGCCCCAGCATTTT. Amino acids: CASSEATQGFQPQHF.

The rearrangement uses TRBV5-1 and TRBJ2-7, with a weak D call TRBD1 (5 bases). The CDR3 totals 15 residues. The V gene lost 4 bases and the J gene lost 1 base, with 15 bases spanning the gap. Germline values: CDR1 SGHRS, CDR2 YFSETQ. The CDR3 loop reads CASSGNDRPSYEQYF. Here the CDR3 DNA reads TGCGCCAGCAGCGGAAACGACAGACCTTCCTACGAGCAGTACTTC.

In regard to this clone: The same CDR3 arises from other DNA sequences in this sample as well. This chain joins TRBV5-1 and TRBJ1-1; TRBD1 agrees at 7 bases. Losses at the gene ends were 2 bases for V and 5 bases for J; bases not matched to a gene: 0. Germline values: CDR1 SGHRS, CDR2 YFSETQ. This CDR3 contains 12 residues. CDR3 sequence: CASSLQGTEAFF. CDR3 DNA: TGCGCCAGCAGCTTACAGGGGACTGAAGCTTTCTTT.

The chain recombines TRBV4-3 with TRBJ2-5; D is unclear. The V gene's germline CDR1 is LGHNA and CDR2 YSLEER. The CDR3 consists of 13 residues. V gave up 4 bases and J gave up 0 bases, with 6 bases separating them. The CDR3 bases are TGCGCCAGCAGCCGAACACACCAAGAGACCCAGTACTTC. It specifies CASSRTHQETQYF.

This clone has more than one count but fewer than ten. The chain has TRBV6-4 and TRBJ2-6; no firm D call. V lost 5 bases to trimming and J lost 0 bases, with 8 bases between them. Germline CDR1 MRHNA, CDR2 SNTAGT. The CDR3 is made up of 15 amino acids. The CDR3 reads CASSTDGSGANVLTF. CDR3 nucleotide sequence: TGTGCCAGCAGTACAGACGGCTCTGGGGCCAACGTCCTGACTTTC.

This clone has only a few counts. This chain connects TRBV6-5 to TRBJ2-7; 14 bases map to TRBD2. This CDR3 contains 15 residues. V shed 6 bases, J shed 4 bases, and the junction held 5 bases outside the gene matches. The germline V gene encodes CDR1 MNHEY and CDR2 SVGAGI. CDR3 sequence (DNA): TGTGCCAGCAGCGGGACTAGCGGGGGATCATACGAGCAGTACTTC. Residues: CASSGTSGGSYEQYF.

The chain carries TRBV6-5 and TRBJ2-1, with D tentatively TRBD2 (7 bases). With 0 bases removed from V and 7 bases from J, the gap between germline ends came to 13 bases. Germline values: CDR1 MNHEY, CDR2 SVGAGI. The CDR3 covers 15 residues. Written as DNA, the CDR3 is TGTGCCAGCAGTTACTCCGGGGGGCTTCGGAATGAGCAGTTCTTC. Residues: CASSYSGGLRNEQFF.

The chain carries TRBV11-3 and TRBJ2-7; D is undetermined. The CDR3 extends over 13 amino acids. CDR1 is SGHNT and CDR2 is YENEEA in the germline V gene. V shed 0 bases and J shed 7 bases, with 10 bases lying between them. CDR3 residues: CASSLDQPNEQYF. CDR3 coding DNA: TGTGCCAGCAGCTTAGATCAACCTAATGAGCAGTACTTC.

The genes are TRBV11-2 and TRBJ2-7; 7 bases agree with TRBD1. The germline gives CDR1 SGHAT, CDR2 FQNNGV. The CDR3 is 15 residues long. Germline trimming cut 6 bases from V and 0 bases from J; bases unmatched to any gene: 8. The CDR3 spells CASSTGQQSSYEQYF. For the CDR3, the DNA is TGTGCCAGCAGTACGGGACAGCAAAGCTCCTACGAGCAGTACTTC.

The chain carries TRBV27 and TRBJ1-6; D is possibly TRBD1 (5 bases). The germline CDR1 and CDR2 sequences are MNHEY and SMNVEV (reference sequence). V shed 0 bases and J shed 5 bases, with 11 bases lying between them. There are 16 residues in the CDR3. The CDR3: CASSLSPRRDNSPLHF. The CDR3 nucleotides read TGTGCCAGCAGTTTATCCCCCCGCAGGGATAATTCACCCCTCCACTTT.

The genes are TRBV7-2 and TRBJ2-5, with TRBD2 identical over 16 bases. This CDR3 region has 18 residues. In germline, CDR1 is SGHTA, CDR2 FQGNSA. J lost 5 bases, V lost 6 bases, and 12 bases had no gene match. CDR3 residues: CASRPGLAGGQHGETQYF. Written as DNA, the CDR3 is TGTGCCAGCAGACCGGGACTAGCGGGGGGGCAACACGGGGAGACCCAGTACTTC.

The gene calls are TRBV5-4 and TRBJ2-5; perhaps TRBD1 as D (6 bases). Trimming removed 2 bases from V and 9 bases from J, with 17 bases in between. This CDR3 spans 14 amino acids. Germline lookup yields CDR1 SGHNT and CDR2 YYREEE (reference sequence). CDR3 DNA sequence: TGTGCCAGCAGCTTCCCAGGGGCCCTTAGTCCCCAGTACTTC. It yields the protein CASSFPGALSPQYF.

The chain links TRBV4-2 to TRBJ2-7; 7 nucleotides match TRBD1. Looked up from germline, CDR1 is LGHNA and CDR2 is YNFKEQ. The CDR3 contains 14 residues. After removal of 0 bases from V and 2 bases from J, the junction contained 1 base not matched to a gene. The CDR3 region is CASSQDGTAYEQYF. The CDR3 coding sequence is TGTGCCAGCAGCCAAGACGGGACAGCCTACGAGCAGTACTTC.

The rearrangement joins TRBV5-4 to TRBJ1-5, with 11 bases that match TRBD1. Germline assignment: CDR1 SGHNT and CDR2 YYREEE (reference sequence). Losses at the gene ends were 4 bases for V and 4 bases for J; bases not matched to a gene: 7. This CDR3 spans 16 amino acids. The CDR3 loop reads CASSGKGTGGNQPQHF. CDR3 bases: TGTGCCAGCAGCGGCAAAGGGACAGGGGGAAATCAGCCCCAGCATTTT.

This chain uses TRBV9 with TRBJ2-3; 10 nucleotides agree with TRBD2. J gave up 2 bases and V 4 bases, and 7 bases lay outside the gene matches. Germline V lookup: CDR1 SGDLS, CDR2 YYNGEE. The CDR3 is 16 residues long. Here the CDR3 reads CASSQVAGGSTDTQYF. CDR3 coding DNA: TGTGCCAGCAGCCAAGTAGCGGGGGGTTCCACAGATACGCAGTATTTT.